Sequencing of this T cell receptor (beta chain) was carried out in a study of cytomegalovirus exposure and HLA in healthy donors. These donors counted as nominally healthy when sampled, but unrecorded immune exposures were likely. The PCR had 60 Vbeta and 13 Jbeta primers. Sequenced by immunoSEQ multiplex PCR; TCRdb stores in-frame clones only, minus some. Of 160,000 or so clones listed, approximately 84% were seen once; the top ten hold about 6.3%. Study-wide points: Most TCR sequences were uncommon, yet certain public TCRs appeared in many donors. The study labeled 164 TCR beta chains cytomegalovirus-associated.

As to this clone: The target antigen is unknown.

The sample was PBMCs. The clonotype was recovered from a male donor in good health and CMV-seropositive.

The CDR3 sequence is CSAARGVAFF. In nucleotides, the CDR3 is TGCAGTGCCGCCCGGGGTGTCGCTTTCTTT. The V gene is TRBV20-1, the J gene TRBJ1-1; no definite D call. CDR3 length equals 10 residues. V dropped 6 bases and J dropped 11 bases, with 13 bases sitting between them. Germline V gene lookup returns CDR1 DFQATT and CDR2 SNEGSKA (reference sequence).